Listed below are T cell receptor beta chains from one sample, sequenced in a study of OX40 agonist ivuxolimab in advanced cancers. Produced via immunoSEQ multiplex PCR; TCRdb's table is partial and in-frame only. Of 50,000 to 65,000 clones in the sample, around 83% were seen once. The material was CD4+ or CD8+ T cells sorted from blood, obtained in a trial of the OX40 agonist ivuxolimab. The receptors originated from an adult with an advanced solid tumor such as melanoma, head and neck, liver or kidney cancer. The CDR3 runs from the conserved cysteine through the conserved F or W. D genes are given only for firm matches. Clone size is shown for a subset of rows, as once, few, many or a class of expanded clone.

J	size	D	V	CDR3	DNA
TRBJ2-2	.	.	TRBV5-6	CASSLPQGRNTGELFF	TGTGCCAGCAGCTTGCCCCAGGGACGCAACACCGGGGAGCTGTTTTTT
TRBJ2-7	.	.	TRBV6-1	CASEQGLPYEQYF	TGTGCCAGCGAACAGGGACTCCCCTACGAGCAGTACTTC
TRBJ2-3	.	.	TRBV7-6	CASSRSWGGLADTQYF	TGTGCCAGCAGCCGTTCTTGGGGGGGGCTCGCAGATACGCAGTATTTT
TRBJ2-2	once	.	TRBV5-1	CASTRGDQGSTGELFF	TGCGCCAGCACGAGGGGGGATCAGGGTTCCACCGGGGAGCTGTTTTTT
TRBJ2-7	.	TRBD2	TRBV6-6	CASSSYRTSVGYEQYF	TGTGCCAGCAGTTCCTATAGGACTAGCGTGGGGTACGAGCAGTACTTC
TRBJ1-1	many	.	TRBV7-9	CASSLKGLGKEAFF	TGTGCCAGCAGCTTAAAGGGACTCGGAAAGGAAGCTTTCTTT
TRBJ2-2	.	TRBD2	TRBV5-1	CASSLRDPAGSGELFF	TGCGCCAGCAGCCTCCGGGACCCAGCGGGGTCTGGGGAGCTGTTTTTT
TRBJ1-5	.	TRBD1	TRBV6-1	CASSLTGGGQPQHF	TGTGCCAGCAGTCTTACAGGGGGCGGACAGCCCCAGCATTTT
TRBJ1-4	.	.	TRBV19	CASSIFGGSATNEKLFF	TGTGCCAGTAGTATTTTTGGTGGGTCGGCAACTAATGAAAAACTGTTTTTT
TRBJ2-3	.	.	TRBV2	CASSLETTDTQYF	TGTGCCAGCAGTCTCGAGACCACAGATACGCAGTATTTT
TRBJ2-5	.	TRBD2	TRBV6-6	CASSYRAGGPGETQYF	TGTGCCAGCAGTTACAGGGCGGGAGGGCCCGGGGAGACCCAGTACTTC
TRBJ2-7	once	TRBD2	TRBV11-2	CASSPLSGRGYEQYF	TGTGCCAGCAGCCCACTTAGCGGGAGGGGGTACGAGCAGTACTTC
TRBJ2-7	.	TRBD2	TRBV18	CASSPDGRYEQYF	TGTGCCAGCTCACCCGACGGGAGGTACGAGCAGTACTTC
TRBJ2-2	.	.	TRBV7-2	CASSPPRGRFGELFF	TGTGCCAGCAGCCCCCCACGGGGCCGTTTCGGGGAGCTGTTTTTT
TRBJ1-2	.	TRBD1	TRBV11-2	CASSLDTTGSRGYTF	TGTGCCAGCAGCTTAGACACGACAGGGTCCCGAGGCTACACCTTC
TRBJ2-2	.	.	TRBV11-2	CASSLVQGGTGELFF	TGTGCCAGCAGCTTAGTGCAGGGCGGCACCGGGGAGCTGTTTTTT
TRBJ2-7	.	TRBD2	TRBV29-1	CSAKGLAVLDEQYF	TGCAGCGCCAAGGGACTAGCGGTTTTGGACGAGCAGTACTTC
TRBJ2-7	.	TRBD1	TRBV27	CASSYDRGPYYEQYF	TGTGCCAGCAGTTATGACAGGGGGCCTTACTACGAGCAGTACTTC
TRBJ2-3	.	TRBD2	TRBV11-2	CASSSTSGGGTDTQYF	TGTGCCAGCAGCTCTACCAGCGGGGGTGGGACAGATACGCAGTATTTT
TRBJ2-2	.	.	TRBV10-2	CASGVSDTGELFF	TGCGCCTCGGGGGTTTCGGACACCGGGGAGCTGTTTTTT
TRBJ1-1	.	.	TRBV7-3	CASSLELNTEAFF	TGTGCCAGCAGCTTAGAGCTGAACACTGAAGCTTTCTTT
TRBJ2-1	.	.	TRBV15	CATSSGHNEQFF	TGTGCCACCAGCAGTGGCCACAATGAGCAGTTCTTC
TRBJ2-7	.	.	TRBV7-2	CASSLVPSYEQYF	TGTGCCAGCAGCTTAGTGCCGTCCTACGAGCAGTACTTC
TRBJ2-2	.	TRBD1	TRBV7-9	CASSSQGATNTGELFF	TGTGCCAGCAGTTCCCAGGGGGCTACGAACACCGGGGAGCTGTTTTTT
TRBJ1-1	.	.	TRBV11-1	CASSSQSGVTEAFF	TGTGCCAGCAGCTCCCAGTCGGGGGTCACTGAAGCTTTCTTT
TRBJ2-1	.	.	TRBV2	CASHPSSSEQFF	TGTGCCAGCCACCCGTCATCCAGTGAGCAGTTCTTC
TRBJ1-6	few	.	TRBV2	CASIKDFNSPLHF	TGTGCCAGCATTAAGGATTTTAATTCACCCCTCCACTTT
TRBJ2-7	.	.	TRBV4-2	CASSQETAYEQYF	TGTGCCAGCAGCCAAGAGACCGCCTACGAGCAGTACTTC
TRBJ1-6	.	.	TRBV6-1	CASSLGVGANSPLHF	TGTGCCAGCAGTCTGGGGGTAGGAGCTAATTCACCCCTCCACTTT
TRBJ1-1	.	.	TRBV9	CASSVGRGSNTEAFF	TGTGCCAGCAGCGTAGGACGGGGGTCGAACACTGAAGCTTTCTTT
TRBJ2-7	.	TRBD2	TRBV15	CATSRGGGTVPEQYF	TGTGCCACCAGCAGAGGGGGGGGGACCGTCCCCGAGCAGTACTTC
TRBJ1-6	.	.	TRBV4-1	CASSLTTLDRKMDSPLHF	TGCGCCAGCAGCTTAACGACCCTGGACAGAAAAATGGATTCACCCCTCCACTTT
TRBJ1-1	.	TRBD1	TRBV5-1	CASSFLQGASEAFF	TGCGCCAGCAGCTTTCTACAGGGGGCTTCTGAAGCTTTCTTT
TRBJ1-1	.	.	TRBV29-1	CSVIQGNSNLNTEAFF	TGCAGCGTGATCCAAGGGAACAGCAATTTGAACACTGAAGCTTTCTTT